The rows below give T cell receptor beta chains drawn from one sample of a study of control samples from healthy donors and cancer patients. Sequencing was performed with immunoSEQ multiplex PCR; in TCRdb, only in-frame clones are kept and a portion is missing. The sample gives 100,000 or so clones, about 80% of which show up once; less than 15% is in the top ten. Material for sequencing was blood. These receptors all stem from a woman between 45 and 65 years old in good health. Both conserved end residues are part of each CDR3. Each record gives: D gene, clone size, V gene, J gene, CDR3 protein, CDR3 DNA. A D gene is named only where the DNA matches it firmly. The size field is filled for only some rows; it gives once, few, many or a size class.

D: .; size: .; V: TRBV30; J: TRBJ2-6; CDR3: CASQQSGANVLTF; DNA: TGTGCCTCGCAGCAGTCTGGGGCCAACGTCCTGACTTTC
D: .; size: .; V: TRBV15; J: TRBJ2-7; CDR3: CATSRALAAYEQYF; DNA: TGTGCCACCAGCAGAGCTTTGGCCGCTTACGAGCAGTACTTC
D: TRBD2; size: few; V: TRBV7-9; J: TRBJ2-5; CDR3: CASSPGLAGAHETQYF; DNA: TGTGCCAGCAGCCCGGGACTAGCGGGGGCCCACGAGACCCAGTACTTC
D: TRBD1; size: .; V: TRBV6-2/TRBV6-3; J: TRBJ1-1; CDR3: CASSPPRTGTEAFF; DNA: TGTGCCAGCAGTCCCCCAAGGACAGGCACTGAAGCTTTCTTT
D: .; size: .; V: TRBV12-3/TRBV12-4; J: TRBJ1-5; CDR3: CASTRAFQPQHF; DNA: TGTGCCAGCACTCGGGCCTTTCAGCCCCAGCATTTT
D: .; size: .; V: TRBV9; J: TRBJ1-3; CDR3: CASSVVGSSGNTIYF; DNA: TGTGCCAGCAGCGTAGTGGGATCCTCTGGAAACACCATATATTTT
D: TRBD2; size: .; V: TRBV9; J: TRBJ2-1; CDR3: CASSVESGGPRDEQFF; DNA: TGTGCCAGCAGCGTAGAGTCGGGAGGGCCTCGGGATGAGCAGTTCTTC
D: TRBD1; size: .; V: TRBV7-7; J: TRBJ2-2; CDR3: CASSLVAGGTGELFF; DNA: TGTGCTAGCAGCTTAGTTGCAGGGGGCACCGGGGAGCTGTTTTTT
D: TRBD1; size: .; V: TRBV14; J: TRBJ2-3; CDR3: CASSHRTGSADTQYF; DNA: TGTGCCAGCAGCCACCGGACAGGGAGCGCAGATACGCAGTATTTT
D: .; size: .; V: TRBV6-5; J: TRBJ1-2; CDR3: CASSYSYANYGYTF; DNA: TGTGCCAGCAGTTACTCGTACGCTAACTATGGCTACACCTTC
D: TRBD1; size: .; V: TRBV7-2; J: TRBJ1-6; CDR3: CASSLVPGGNGNSPLHF; DNA: TGTGCCAGCAGCTTAGTCCCAGGGGGCAACGGTAATTCACCCCTCCACTTT
D: .; size: few; V: TRBV4-3; J: TRBJ1-3; CDR3: CASSQDLTGQSGNTIYF; DNA: TGCGCCAGCAGCCAAGATCTAACAGGGCAATCTGGAAACACCATATATTTT
D: .; size: once; V: TRBV11-2; J: TRBJ2-7; CDR3: CASSLIGSRNEQYF; DNA: TGTGCCAGCAGCTTAATAGGGTCGAGGAACGAGCAGTACTTC
D: TRBD1; size: .; V: TRBV27; J: TRBJ1-2; CDR3: CASYRGDYGYTF; DNA: TGTGCCAGCTACAGGGGAGACTATGGCTACACCTTC
D: .; size: .; V: TRBV7-6; J: TRBJ1-2; CDR3: CASSLATAYGYTF; DNA: TGTGCCAGCAGCTTAGCGACGGCCTATGGCTACACCTTC
D: .; size: .; V: TRBV18; J: TRBJ1-3; CDR3: CASSLDIHSGNTIYF; DNA: TGTGCCAGCTCACTGGACATACACTCTGGAAACACCATATATTTT
D: .; size: .; V: TRBV29-1; J: TRBJ1-1; CDR3: CSVGHREDTEAFF; DNA: TGCAGCGTTGGCCACAGGGAGGACACTGAAGCTTTCTTT
D: TRBD1; size: .; V: TRBV5-3; J: TRBJ2-7; CDR3: CARSFGQAPYEQYF; DNA: TGTGCCAGAAGCTTCGGACAGGCGCCCTACGAGCAGTACTTC
D: .; size: many; V: TRBV2; J: TRBJ1-1; CDR3: CASREAVGAFF; DNA: TGTGCCAGCCGAGAAGCAGTTGGAGCTTTCTTT
D: .; size: few; V: TRBV6-2/TRBV6-3; J: TRBJ1-1; CDR3: CASSRDGNTEAFF; DNA: TGTGCCAGCAGTCGCGACGGGAACACTGAAGCTTTCTTT
D: TRBD1; size: .; V: TRBV7-2; J: TRBJ1-3; CDR3: CASSFTPGQRANTIYF; DNA: TGTGCCAGCAGCTTTACGCCGGGACAGAGGGCAAACACCATATATTTT
D: .; size: .; V: TRBV7-9; J: TRBJ2-7; CDR3: CASSHSYEQYF; DNA: TGTGCCAGCAGCCACTCCTACGAGCAGTACTTC
D: .; size: .; V: TRBV12-3/TRBV12-4; J: TRBJ1-1; CDR3: CASIVRGGTEAFF; DNA: TGTGCCAGCATCGTCAGAGGGGGCACTGAAGCTTTCTTT
D: .; size: once; V: TRBV3-1/TRBV3-2; J: TRBJ1-4; CDR3: CASSRRSRTVANEKLFF; DNA: TGTGCCAGCAGCCGTCGTTCCCGAACGGTTGCTAATGAAAAACTGTTTTTT
D: .; size: .; V: TRBV13; J: TRBJ2-2; CDR3: CASSLGNTGELFF; DNA: TGTGCCAGCAGCTTAGGGAACACCGGGGAGCTGTTTTTT
D: .; size: .; V: TRBV5-5; J: TRBJ1-5; CDR3: CASSLVGGNQPQHF; DNA: TGTGCCAGCAGCTTGGTAGGGGGCAATCAGCCCCAGCATTTT
D: TRBD2; size: .; V: TRBV7-3; J: TRBJ2-3; CDR3: CASSPGTSRDTQYF; DNA: TGTGCCAGCAGCCCCGGGACTAGTAGGGATACGCAGTATTTT
D: .; size: .; V: TRBV4-1; J: TRBJ2-3; CDR3: CASSQGALPTDTQYF; DNA: TGCGCCAGCAGCCAAGGTGCCCTACCCACAGATACGCAGTATTTT
D: TRBD1; size: .; V: TRBV7-6; J: TRBJ2-2; CDR3: CASSWDRNTGELFF; DNA: TGTGCCAGCAGCTGGGACAGGAACACCGGGGAGCTGTTTTTT
D: .; size: .; V: TRBV7-6; J: TRBJ2-5; CDR3: CASSRGETQYF; DNA: TGTGCCAGCAGCCGGGGAGAGACCCAGTACTTC
D: .; size: .; V: TRBV6-1; J: TRBJ1-3; CDR3: CASSEGIYSGNTIYF; DNA: TGTGCCAGCAGTGAAGGTATCTACTCTGGAAACACCATATATTTT
D: TRBD1; size: .; V: TRBV9; J: TRBJ2-1; CDR3: CASSVSGTGSLASYNEQFF; DNA: TGTGCCAGCAGCGTTTCCGGGACAGGGAGCCTCGCATCCTACAATGAGCAGTTCTTC
D: TRBD2; size: .; V: TRBV2; J: TRBJ2-1; CDR3: CASSDAGGPYNEQFF; DNA: TGTGCCAGCAGTGATGCGGGGGGGCCCTACAATGAGCAGTTCTTC
D: TRBD1; size: .; V: TRBV5-6; J: TRBJ1-3; CDR3: CASSLAEGAHGNTIYF; DNA: TGTGCCAGCAGCTTGGCCGAGGGGGCGCATGGAAACACCATATATTTT
D: .; size: .; V: TRBV19; J: TRBJ2-1; CDR3: CASTQNWDTTYNEQFF; DNA: TGTGCCAGTACCCAGAACTGGGACACAACCTACAATGAGCAGTTCTTC
D: .; size: .; V: TRBV15; J: TRBJ1-1; CDR3: CATSRGGNTEAFF; DNA: TGTGCCACCAGCAGAGGTGGGAACACTGAAGCTTTCTTT
D: TRBD1; size: .; V: TRBV7-9; J: TRBJ1-5; CDR3: CASSFTGDNQPQHF; DNA: TGTGCCAGCAGCTTTACAGGGGACAATCAGCCCCAGCATTTT
D: .; size: .; V: TRBV18; J: TRBJ2-7; CDR3: CASSPLQATYEQYF; DNA: TGTGCCAGCTCACCACTACAGGCTACCTACGAGCAGTACTTC
D: .; size: .; V: TRBV5-1; J: TRBJ1-1; CDR3: CASSLSSLNTEAFF; DNA: TGCGCCAGCAGCTTATCTTCGTTAAACACTGAAGCTTTCTTT
D: TRBD1; size: .; V: TRBV5-1; J: TRBJ2-5; CDR3: CASSLNRGQETQYF; DNA: TGCGCCAGCAGCCTGAACAGGGGACAAGAGACCCAGTACTTC
D: .; size: .; V: TRBV5-1; J: TRBJ1-6; CDR3: CASSPRGTMDNSPLHF; DNA: TGCGCCAGCAGCCCCAGGGGAACCATGGATAATTCACCCCTCCACTTT
D: .; size: once; V: TRBV7-9; J: TRBJ1-2; CDR3: CASSFQGPADGYTF; DNA: TGTGCCAGCAGCTTCCAGGGGCCCGCGGATGGCTACACCTTC
D: TRBD1; size: .; V: TRBV23-1; J: TRBJ1-5; CDR3: CASSHRPQGGSNQPQHF; DNA: TGCGCCAGCAGTCATCGACCCCAGGGGGGCAGCAATCAGCCCCAGCATTTT
D: .; size: .; V: TRBV29-1; J: TRBJ2-7; CDR3: CSVTESAYEQYF; DNA: TGCAGCGTAACGGAAAGCGCCTACGAGCAGTACTTC
D: TRBD2; size: .; V: TRBV4-2; J: TRBJ2-7; CDR3: CASSQDIREGSYEQYF; DNA: TGTGCCAGCAGCCAAGATATCAGGGAGGGCTCCTACGAGCAGTACTTC
D: .; size: .; V: TRBV7-9; J: TRBJ2-7; CDR3: CASSLSLGQDEQYF; DNA: TGTGCCAGCAGCTTATCCCTGGGCCAGGACGAGCAGTACTTC
D: .; size: .; V: TRBV27; J: TRBJ2-7; CDR3: CASSPQILSYEQYF; DNA: TGTGCCAGCAGTCCGCAGATCCTCTCCTACGAGCAGTACTTC
D: .; size: .; V: TRBV14; J: TRBJ2-1; CDR3: CASSQVYLGNEQFF; DNA: TGTGCCAGCAGCCAAGTCTACTTGGGCAATGAGCAGTTCTTC
D: .; size: .; V: TRBV19; J: TRBJ2-7; CDR3: CASSNWGSASSYEQYF; DNA: TGTGCCAGTAGTAATTGGGGTAGCGCGAGCTCCTACGAGCAGTACTTC
D: .; size: once; V: TRBV21-1; J: TRBJ2-7; CDR3: CASSKARDSPYEQYF; DNA: TGTGCCAGCAGCAAAGCAAGGGACTCTCCCTACGAGCAGTACTTC
D: .; size: .; V: TRBV27; J: TRBJ1-4; CDR3: CASSPYRKINEKLFF; DNA: TGTGCCAGCAGTCCTTACAGGAAAATTAATGAAAAACTGTTTTTT